The next 23 T cell receptor beta chains were all read from a single sample in a study of response to subunit inactivated influenza vaccine (dated by TCRdb to 2017 to 2018). Libraries were made using RT-PCR. The instrument given in TCRdb is Illumina HiSeq 2500. TCRdb reran the public reads through fastp at Q25 and MiXCR, keeping productive beta chains. Here each entry gathers all rows of one CDR3 protein and keeps the most common genes and DNA. The table for this sample lists about 800,000 distinct CDR3 sequences; 21% of them were counted only once. The ten largest clones add up to roughly a tenth of the sample. The sequencing here drew on PBMCs from blood, taken roughly 5 days after vaccination. The source is a man aged 45-60 years who received an inactivated influenza vaccine. Donor details come from another sample of the same person, matched by shared clones.

This clonotype showed up just a few times. The chain couples TRBV2 to TRBJ2-7, with D possibly being TRBD1 (6 bases). The V gene lost 7 bases and the J gene lost 4 bases, with 20 bases spanning the gap. Per germline, CDR1 SNHLY and CDR2 FYNNEI. The length of the CDR3 is 15 residues. CDR3 bases: TGTGCCAGCAAGGTGGACGGGTCCCAGGGGTACGAGCAGTACTTC. The encoded protein is CASKVDGSQGYEQYF.

This clonotype has only a few counts. The chain carries TRBV3-1 and TRBJ1-5; 10 bases agree with TRBD1. V lost 10 bases and J lost 6; bases outside the gene matches: 9. Germline-derived CDR1 and CDR2 are LGHDT and YNNKEL (reference sequence). CDR3 length: 14 amino acids. The CDR3 region is CATSPGQGFQPQHF. The CDR3 nucleotides read TGTGCCACCTCCCCGGGACAGGGGTTTCAGCCCCAGCATTTT.

There are a few counts of this clonotype. The V call is TRBV4-3, the J call TRBJ2-5, with 11 bases lining up with TRBD2. Germline values: CDR1 LGHNA, CDR2 YSLEER. The V and J ends lost 3 bases and 4 bases, in that order; junction bases with no gene match: 7. The CDR3 has 16 amino acids. The CDR3 bases are TGCGCCAGCAGCCACACACTAGCGGGGGTATCAGAGACCCAGTACTTC. This translates into CASSHTLAGVSETQYF.

The chain combines TRBV9 with TRBJ1-2; D unclear. The germline V and J ends were trimmed by 0 bases and 4 bases, with 7 bases remaining between them. Germline lookup yields CDR1 SGDLS and CDR2 YYNGEE. This CDR3 comprises 13 residues. The CDR3 DNA reads as TGTGCCAGCAGCGTAGAGTCCACCTATGGCTACACCTTC. This encodes CASSVESTYGYTF.

J is TRBJ2-7 and V is TRBV4-1, with 9 positions matching TRBD1. Germline V gene data show CDR1 as MGHRA and CDR2 as YSYEKL. V trimming: 1 base; J trimming: 5 bases; junction bases outside the gene matches: 12. The CDR3 has 17 amino acids. The CDR3 DNA is TGCGCCAGCAGCCAAGCTCGTCCCGGGACAGGGAGAGACGAGCAGTACTTC. Its protein product is CASSQARPGTGRDEQYF.

In this sample, this clonotype turned up a few times. This chain connects TRBV20-1 to TRBJ1-6, with D perhaps TRBD1 (5 bases). In germline, CDR1 is DFQATT, CDR2 SNEGSKA (reference sequence). The CDR3 is 15 residues long. V lost 6 bases, J lost 7 bases, and 19 bases lay in between. DNA of the CDR3: TGCAGTGCCAACCTCCGGGAGGGGAGAAATTCACCCCTCCACTTT. This sequence encodes CSANLREGRNSPLHF.

The gene calls are TRBV10-3 and TRBJ1-1; 7 bases line up with TRBD1. Germline assignment: CDR1 ENHRY and CDR2 SYGVKD. This CDR3 has 11 residues. J lost 10 bases, V lost 3 bases, and 2 bases had no gene match. In nucleotides, the CDR3 is TGTGCCATCAGTGATTCAGGGGGAGCTTTCTTT. Translation gives CAISDSGGAFF.

This clonotype has ten or more counts. This chain connects TRBV7-2 to TRBJ2-7, with D perhaps TRBD2 (6 bases). From germline, CDR1 is SGHTA and CDR2 FQGNSA. V lost 4 bases and J lost 3, with 16 bases in between. The CDR3 extends over 15 amino acids. DNA for the CDR3: TGTGCCAGCAGCTCTGAGCCGGGAGTCATCTACGAGCAGTACTTC. Translation gives CASSSEPGVIYEQYF.

The genes are TRBV5-1 and TRBJ2-7; a weak D match, TRBD1 (6 bases). This CDR3 spans 16 amino acids. The germline V gene encodes CDR1 SGHRS and CDR2 YFSETQ. V lost 1 base to trimming and J lost 0 bases, with 14 bases between them. CDR3: CASSLTIKQGSYEQYF. The CDR3 DNA sequence: TGCGCCAGCAGCTTGACCATAAAACAGGGCTCCTACGAGCAGTACTTC.

A few counts support this clonotype. This chain connects TRBV20-1 to TRBJ2-5; D is possibly TRBD1 or TRBD2 (6 bases each). The CDR3 contains 14 residues. Per the germline V gene, CDR1 is DFQATT and CDR2 is SNEGSKA (reference sequence). V gave up 5 bases and J gave up 1 base, with 14 bases separating them. The CDR3 protein is CSAARGGGQETQYF. The CDR3 nucleotides read TGCAGTGCTGCCAGAGGAGGGGGCCAAGAGACCCAGTACTTC.

The table lists this clonotype with a few counts. The chain links TRBV5-1 to TRBJ2-6, with D unclear. Germline assignment: CDR1 SGHRS and CDR2 YFSETQ. Trimming removed 0 bases at V and 0 bases at J, with 10 bases between. The CDR3 covers 17 residues. DNA of the CDR3: TGCGCCAGCAGCTTGGGACTGGCCCGCTCTGGGGCCAACGTCCTGACTTTC. This gives the protein CASSLGLARSGANVLTF.

This sequence joins TRBV11-2 and TRBJ2-3; D is tentatively TRBD1 or TRBD2 (7 bases each). CDR3 length: 19 amino acids. Germline CDR1 reads SGHAT; CDR2 reads FQNNGV. Deletions cut 5 bases from V and 1 base from J, with 25 bases between. The CDR3 bases are TGTGCCAGCAGCATGGGGGGGTACAGGGGAATCTCTGGCACAGATACGCAGTATTTT. It specifies CASSMGGYRGISGTDTQYF.

The chain links TRBV7-2 to TRBJ2-2; D gene uncertain. The CDR3 loop spans 16 amino acids. CDR1 is SGHTA, CDR2 FQGNSA, per germline. Trimming removed 5 bases at V and 1 base at J, with 14 bases between. The CDR3 nucleotides read TGTGCCAGCAGCCAGGCCGCGACTGGGAACACCGGGGAGCTGTTTTTT. Residues: CASSQAATGNTGELFF.

The chain carries TRBV7-8 and TRBJ1-2; tentative D call: TRBD1 (6 bases). The CDR3 is 16 amino acids. Germline assignment: CDR1 SGHVS and CDR2 FQNEAQ. V lost 7 bases to trimming and J lost 4 bases, with 22 bases between them. The CDR3 loop reads CASTSETGLFPYGYTF. Written as DNA, the CDR3 is TGTGCCAGCACCTCGGAGACAGGCCTATTTCCCTATGGCTACACCTTC. The whole variable domain, remainder taken from reference TRBV7-8 and TRBJ1-2, is GAGVSQSPRYKVAKRGQDVALRCDPISGHVSLFWYQQALGQGPEFLTYFQNEAQLDKSGLPSDRFFAERPEGSVSTLKIQRTQQEDSAVYLCASTSETGLFPYGYTFGSGTRLTVV.

This clonotype has just a few counts. This rearrangement joins TRBV9 to TRBJ2-1; the D is unclear. The CDR3 is 14 amino acids. Looked up from germline, CDR1 is SGDLS and CDR2 is YYNGEE. V dropped 0 bases and J dropped 5 bases, with 9 bases sitting between them. The CDR3: CASSVGGTHNEQFF. In DNA, the CDR3 is TGTGCCAGCAGCGTAGGCGGTACCCACAATGAGCAGTTCTTC.

The rearrangement uses TRBV28 and TRBJ2-3, with no clear D. The length of the CDR3 is 15 residues. In germline, CDR1 is MDHEN, CDR2 SYDVKM. The V and J ends lost 6 bases and 0 bases respectively, with 13 bases between them. This CDR3 is CASSWRLPSTDTQYF. As DNA, the CDR3 is TGTGCCAGCAGCTGGAGACTCCCTAGCACAGATACGCAGTATTTT. The complete variable domain, with remaining parts taken from reference TRBV28 and TRBJ2-3, reads DVKVTQSSRYLVKRTGEKVFLECVQDMDHENMFWYRQDPGLGLRLIYFSYDVKMKEKGDIPEGYSVSREKKERFSLILESASTNQTSMYLCASSWRLPSTDTQYFGPGTRLTVL.

This clonotype occurred a few times. V usage is TRBV5-1 and J usage is TRBJ2-3; 11 bases line up with TRBD2. This CDR3 is 16 amino acids long. Germline V gives CDR1 SGHRS, CDR2 YFSETQ. V was clipped by 3 bases and J by 2 bases; unmatched bases: 5. In nucleotides, the CDR3 is TGCGCCAGCAGCTCACTAGCGGGGGCGCTCACAGATACGCAGTATTTT. It specifies CASSSLAGALTDTQYF.

This clonotype has ten or more counts. CDR3 bases: TGTGCCAGCAGTTACTCTTCCGGCCTAACTTACAATGAGCAGTTCTTC. Translating gives CASSYSSGLTYNEQFF. This chain links TRBV6-5 with TRBJ2-1; the D is unclear. The V end was cut by 0 bases, the J end by 4 bases, with 13 bases between. Germline assignment: CDR1 MNHEY and CDR2 SVGAGI. This CDR3 has 16 amino acids.

This clonotype has only a few counts. The V gene is TRBV20-1, the J gene TRBJ2-1, with D perhaps being TRBD1 or TRBD2 (11 bases each). The germline V gene has CDR1 DFQATT and CDR2 SNEGSKA (reference sequence). The V end was cut by 3 bases, the J end by 9 bases, with 30 bases between. This CDR3 comprises 18 residues. CDR3 in amino acids: CSARSRDRGTGTSGEQFF. The CDR3 nucleotides are TGCAGTGCTAGGTCCCGGGACAGGGGGACCGGGACTAGCGGTGAGCAGTTCTTC.

Written as DNA, the CDR3 is TGTGCCAGCAGTCTCTCTAGCGGGGGCCTAACCTACGAGCAGTACTTC. Protein sequence: CASSLSSGGLTYEQYF. The gene calls are TRBV27 and TRBJ2-7; 10 nucleotides align to TRBD2. In germline, CDR1 is MNHEY, CDR2 SMNVEV (reference sequence). The CDR3 spans 16 residues. J gave up 2 bases and V 5 bases, and 9 bases lay outside the gene matches.

This clonotype was found a few times. The chain is built from TRBV20-1 and TRBJ2-5, with 10 bases that match TRBD2. Unmatched junction bases numbered 8, after V lost 6 bases and J lost 1 base. CDR1 is DFQATT, CDR2 SNEGSKA, per germline (reference sequence). The CDR3 consists of 15 residues. This chain's CDR3 is CSAVTGTSVQETQYF. In DNA form, the CDR3 reads TGCAGTGCGGTAACCGGGACTAGCGTCCAAGAGACCCAGTACTTC.

This chain connects TRBV11-2 to TRBJ2-1; 13 nucleotides match TRBD2. This CDR3 has 19 amino acids. V shed 5 bases, J shed 7 bases, and the junction held 17 bases outside the gene matches. Germline V gene sequence: CDR1 SGHAT, CDR2 FQNNGV. CDR3 in amino acids: CASSPGRTSGSKVLNEQFF. The CDR3 DNA sequence: TGTGCCAGCAGCCCAGGCAGGACTAGCGGGAGTAAGGTATTGAATGAGCAGTTCTTC. The full variable domain, completed using reference TRBV11-2 and TRBJ2-1, is EAGVAQSPRYKIIEKRQSVAFWCNPISGHATLYWYQQILGQGPKLLIQFQNNGVVDDSQLPKDRFSAERLKGVDSTLKIQPAKLEDSAVYLCASSPGRTSGSKVLNEQFFGPGTRLTVL.

This clonotype showed up just a few times. The chain has TRBV20-1 and TRBJ2-3, with TRBD2 as a possible D gene (6 bases). Germline lookup yields CDR1 DFQATT and CDR2 SNEGSKA (reference sequence). CDR3 length: 19 amino acids. V was clipped by 0 bases and J by 0 bases, with 22 bases between them. CDR3 in DNA: TGCAGTGCTAGAGATTCGAAGGGCCGGCGGGGTCCTAGCACAGATACGCAGTATTTT. This gives the protein CSARDSKGRRGPSTDTQYF.